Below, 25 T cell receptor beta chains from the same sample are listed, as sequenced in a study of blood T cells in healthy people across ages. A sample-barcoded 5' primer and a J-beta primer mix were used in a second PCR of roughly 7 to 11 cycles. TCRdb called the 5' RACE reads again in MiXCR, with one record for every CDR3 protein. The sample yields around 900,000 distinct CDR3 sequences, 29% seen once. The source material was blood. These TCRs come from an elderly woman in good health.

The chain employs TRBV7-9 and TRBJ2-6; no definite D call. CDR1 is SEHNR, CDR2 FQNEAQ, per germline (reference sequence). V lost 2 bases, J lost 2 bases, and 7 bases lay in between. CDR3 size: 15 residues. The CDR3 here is CASSLLDPGANVLTF. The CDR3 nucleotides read TGTGCCAGCAGCTTATTAGACCCTGGGGCCAACGTCCTGACTTTC.

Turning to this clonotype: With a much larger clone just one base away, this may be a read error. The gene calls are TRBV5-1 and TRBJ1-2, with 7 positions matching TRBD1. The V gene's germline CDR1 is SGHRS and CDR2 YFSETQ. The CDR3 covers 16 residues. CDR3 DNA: TGCGCCAGCAGCCACGGGACAGCCTCTGCTAACTATGGCTGCACCTTC. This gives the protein CASSHGTASANYGCTF.

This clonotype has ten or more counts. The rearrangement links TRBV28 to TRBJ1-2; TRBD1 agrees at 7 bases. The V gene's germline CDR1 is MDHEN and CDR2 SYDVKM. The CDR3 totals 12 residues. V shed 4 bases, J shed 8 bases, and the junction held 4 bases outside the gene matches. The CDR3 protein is CASSSTGEGYTF. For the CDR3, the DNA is TGTGCCAGCAGTTCCACAGGGGAAGGCTACACCTTC.

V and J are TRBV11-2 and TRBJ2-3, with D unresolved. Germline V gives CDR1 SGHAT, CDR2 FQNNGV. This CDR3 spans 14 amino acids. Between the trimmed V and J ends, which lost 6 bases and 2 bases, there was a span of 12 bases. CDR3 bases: TGTGCCAGCAGACGAGATAGGTTCACAGATACGCAGTATTTT. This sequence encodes CASRRDRFTDTQYF.

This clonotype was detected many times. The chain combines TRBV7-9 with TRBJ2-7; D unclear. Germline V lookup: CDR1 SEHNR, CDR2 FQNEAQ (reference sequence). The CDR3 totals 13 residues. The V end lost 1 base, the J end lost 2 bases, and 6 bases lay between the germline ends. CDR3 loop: CASSLVGTYEQYF. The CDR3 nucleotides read TGTGCCAGCAGCTTAGTGGGAACCTACGAGCAGTACTTC.

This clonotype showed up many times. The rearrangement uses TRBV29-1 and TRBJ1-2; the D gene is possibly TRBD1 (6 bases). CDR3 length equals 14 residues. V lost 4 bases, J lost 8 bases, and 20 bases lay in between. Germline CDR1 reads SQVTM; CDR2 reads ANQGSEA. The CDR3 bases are TGCAGCGTTGGGGGCAGCAACCTTAGGGGGGGCTACACCTTC. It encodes CSVGGSNLRGGYTF.

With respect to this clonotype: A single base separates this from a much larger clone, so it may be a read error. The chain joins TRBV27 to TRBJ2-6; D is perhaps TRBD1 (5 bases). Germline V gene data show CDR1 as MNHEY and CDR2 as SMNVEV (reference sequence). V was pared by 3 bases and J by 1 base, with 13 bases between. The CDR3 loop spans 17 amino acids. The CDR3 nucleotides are TGTGCCAGCAGTTTCCTCCGCAGGGTGTCTGGGGCCAACGTCCTGACTTTC. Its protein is CASSFLRRVSGANVLTF.

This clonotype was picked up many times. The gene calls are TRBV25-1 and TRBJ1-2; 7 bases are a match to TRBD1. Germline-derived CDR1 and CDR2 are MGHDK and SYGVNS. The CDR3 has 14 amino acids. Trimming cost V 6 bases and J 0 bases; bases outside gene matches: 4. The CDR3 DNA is TGTGCCAGCAGCTATGGGACAGCTAACTATGGCTACACCTTC. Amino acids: CASSYGTANYGYTF.

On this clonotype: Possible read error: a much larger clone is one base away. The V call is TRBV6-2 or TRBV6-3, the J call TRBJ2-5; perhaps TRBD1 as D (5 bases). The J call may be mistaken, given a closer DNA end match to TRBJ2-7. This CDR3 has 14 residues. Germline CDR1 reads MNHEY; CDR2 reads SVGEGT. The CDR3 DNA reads TGTGCCAGCAGTTCTATGACAGAAAGCCACGAGCAGTACTTC. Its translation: CASSSMTESHEQYF.

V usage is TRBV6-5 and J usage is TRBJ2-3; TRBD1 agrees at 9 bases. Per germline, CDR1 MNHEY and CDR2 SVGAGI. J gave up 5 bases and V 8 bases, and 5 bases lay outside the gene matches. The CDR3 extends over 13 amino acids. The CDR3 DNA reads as TGTGCCAGCCGACAGGGGGGTCGAGATACGCAGTATTTT. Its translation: CASRQGGRDTQYF.

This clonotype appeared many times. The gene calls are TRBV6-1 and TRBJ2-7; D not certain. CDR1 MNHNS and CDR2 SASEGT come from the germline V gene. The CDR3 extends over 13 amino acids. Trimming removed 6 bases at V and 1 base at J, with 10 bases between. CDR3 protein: CASSVDISYEQYF. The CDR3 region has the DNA TGTGCCAGCAGCGTAGACATATCCTACGAGCAGTACTTC.

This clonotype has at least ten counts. For the CDR3, the DNA is TGTGCCAGCAGCCCGGCGACAGGCTACGAGCAGTACTTC. This sequence encodes CASSPATGYEQYF. The chain employs TRBV5-6 and TRBJ2-7; possibly TRBD1 for D (6 bases). Germline CDR1 reads SGHDT; CDR2 reads YYEEEE. This CDR3 has 13 amino acids. V dropped 4 bases and J dropped 3 bases, with 11 bases sitting between them.

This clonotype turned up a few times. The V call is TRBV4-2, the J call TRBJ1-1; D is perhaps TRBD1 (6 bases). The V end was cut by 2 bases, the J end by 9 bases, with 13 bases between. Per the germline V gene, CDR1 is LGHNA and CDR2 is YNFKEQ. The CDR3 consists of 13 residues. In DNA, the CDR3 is TGTGCCAGCAGCCAATCACCCGGGACACAAGCTTTCTTT. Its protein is CASSQSPGTQAFF.

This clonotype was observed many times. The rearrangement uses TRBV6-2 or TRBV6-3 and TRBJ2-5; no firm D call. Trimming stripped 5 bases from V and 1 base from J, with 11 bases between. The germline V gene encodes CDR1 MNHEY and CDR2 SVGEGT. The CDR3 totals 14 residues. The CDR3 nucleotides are TGTGCCAGCAGTAAAGGACGGATCCAAGAGACCCAGTACTTC. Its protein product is CASSKGRIQETQYF.

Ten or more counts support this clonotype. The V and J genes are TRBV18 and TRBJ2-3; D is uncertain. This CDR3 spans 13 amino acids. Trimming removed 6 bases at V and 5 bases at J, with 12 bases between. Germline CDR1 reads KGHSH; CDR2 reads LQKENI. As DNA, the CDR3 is TGTGCCAGCTCCCTCGGATCCATAGATACGCAGTATTTT. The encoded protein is CASSLGSIDTQYF.

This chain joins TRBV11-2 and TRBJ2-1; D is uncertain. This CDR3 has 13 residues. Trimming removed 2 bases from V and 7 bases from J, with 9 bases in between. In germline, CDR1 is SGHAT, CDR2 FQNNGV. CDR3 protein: CASSLYGVNEQFF. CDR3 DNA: TGTGCCAGCAGCTTATATGGTGTGAATGAGCAGTTCTTC.

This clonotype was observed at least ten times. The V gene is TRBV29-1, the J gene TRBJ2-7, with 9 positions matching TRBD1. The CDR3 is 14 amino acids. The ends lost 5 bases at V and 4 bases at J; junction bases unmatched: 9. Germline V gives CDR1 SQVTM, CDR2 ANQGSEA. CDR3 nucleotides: TGCAGCGTTACCCTCCGGGACAGGGTTTACGAGCAGTACTTC. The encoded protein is CSVTLRDRVYEQYF.

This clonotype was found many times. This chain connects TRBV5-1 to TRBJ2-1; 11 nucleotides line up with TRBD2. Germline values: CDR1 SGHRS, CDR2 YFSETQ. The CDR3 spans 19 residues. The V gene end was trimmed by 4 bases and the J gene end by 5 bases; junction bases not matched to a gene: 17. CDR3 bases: TGCGCCAGCAGCAGGTTGACGACTAGCGGGAACCCGATAGACAATGAGCAGTTCTTC. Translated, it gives CASSRLTTSGNPIDNEQFF.

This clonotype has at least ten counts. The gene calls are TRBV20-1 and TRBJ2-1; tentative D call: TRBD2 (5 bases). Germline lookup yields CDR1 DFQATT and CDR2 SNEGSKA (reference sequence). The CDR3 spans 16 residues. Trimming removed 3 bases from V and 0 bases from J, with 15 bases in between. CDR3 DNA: TGCAGTGCTAGGATGTTGACTGGGAGCTCCTACAATGAGCAGTTCTTC. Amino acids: CSARMLTGSSYNEQFF.

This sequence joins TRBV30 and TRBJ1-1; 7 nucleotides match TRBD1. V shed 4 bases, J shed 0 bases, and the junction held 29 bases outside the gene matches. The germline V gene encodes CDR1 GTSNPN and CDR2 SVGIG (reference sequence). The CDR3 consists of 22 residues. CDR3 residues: CAWIIYRQQFRDRFTMNTEAFF. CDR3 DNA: TGTGCCTGGATCATATATCGGCAGCAGTTCCGGGACAGATTCACCATGAACACTGAAGCTTTCTTT.

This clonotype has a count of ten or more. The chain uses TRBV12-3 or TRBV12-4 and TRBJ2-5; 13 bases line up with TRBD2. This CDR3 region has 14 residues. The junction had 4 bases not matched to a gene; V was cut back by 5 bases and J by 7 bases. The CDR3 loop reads CASSIRLAGGTQYF. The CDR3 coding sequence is TGTGCCAGCAGTATCCGACTAGCGGGGGGGACCCAGTACTTC.

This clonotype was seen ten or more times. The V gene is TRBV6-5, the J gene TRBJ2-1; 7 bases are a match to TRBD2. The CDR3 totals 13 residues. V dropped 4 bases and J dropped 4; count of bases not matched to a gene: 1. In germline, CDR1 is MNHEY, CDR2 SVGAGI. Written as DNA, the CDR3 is TGTGCCAGCAGTTCCGGGAGGTACAATGAGCAGTTCTTC. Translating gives CASSSGRYNEQFF.

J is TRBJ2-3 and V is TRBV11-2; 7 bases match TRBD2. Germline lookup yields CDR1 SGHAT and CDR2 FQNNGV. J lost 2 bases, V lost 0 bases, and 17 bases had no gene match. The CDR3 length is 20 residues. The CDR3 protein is CASSLDLSGARTANTDTQYF. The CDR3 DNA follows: TGTGCCAGCAGCTTAGATTTAAGCGGGGCGAGGACCGCGAACACAGATACGCAGTATTTT. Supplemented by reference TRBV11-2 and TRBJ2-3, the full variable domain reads EAGVAQSPRYKIIEKRQSVAFWCNPISGHATLYWYQQILGQGPKLLIQFQNNGVVDDSQLPKDRFSAERLKGVDSTLKIQPAKLEDSAVYLCASSLDLSGARTANTDTQYFGPGTRLTVL.

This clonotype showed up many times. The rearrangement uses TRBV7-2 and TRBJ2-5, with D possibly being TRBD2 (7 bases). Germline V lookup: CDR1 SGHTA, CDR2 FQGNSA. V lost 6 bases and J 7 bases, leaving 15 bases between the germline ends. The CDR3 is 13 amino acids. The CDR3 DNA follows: TGTGCCAGCAGGGGAGGGGGGTCGGGGACCCAGTACTTC. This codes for CASRGGGSGTQYF.

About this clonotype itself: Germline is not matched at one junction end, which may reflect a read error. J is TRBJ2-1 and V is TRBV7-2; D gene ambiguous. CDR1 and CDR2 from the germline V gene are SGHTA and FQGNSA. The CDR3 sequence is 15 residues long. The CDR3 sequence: CAGSLGVGPYNEQFF. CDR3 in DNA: TGTGCCGGCAGCTTAGGCGTAGGCCCCTACAATGAGCAGTTCTTC.